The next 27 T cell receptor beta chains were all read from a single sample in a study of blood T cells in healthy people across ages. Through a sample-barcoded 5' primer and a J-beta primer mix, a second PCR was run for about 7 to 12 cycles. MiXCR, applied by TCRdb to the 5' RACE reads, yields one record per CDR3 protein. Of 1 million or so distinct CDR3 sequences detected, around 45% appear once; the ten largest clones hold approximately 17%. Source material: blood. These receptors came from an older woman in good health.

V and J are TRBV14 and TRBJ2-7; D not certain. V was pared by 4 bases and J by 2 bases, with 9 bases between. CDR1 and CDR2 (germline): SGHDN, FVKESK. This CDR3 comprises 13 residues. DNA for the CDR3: TGTGCCAGCAGCCGACCATACCCCTACGAGCAGTACTTC. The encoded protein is CASSRPYPYEQYF.

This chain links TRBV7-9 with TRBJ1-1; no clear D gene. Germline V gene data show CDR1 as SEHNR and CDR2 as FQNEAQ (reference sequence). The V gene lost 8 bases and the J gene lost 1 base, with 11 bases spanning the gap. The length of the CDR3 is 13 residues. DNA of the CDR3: TGTGCCAGCGGGATCCTAGGGAACACTGAAGCTTTCTTT. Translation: CASGILGNTEAFF.

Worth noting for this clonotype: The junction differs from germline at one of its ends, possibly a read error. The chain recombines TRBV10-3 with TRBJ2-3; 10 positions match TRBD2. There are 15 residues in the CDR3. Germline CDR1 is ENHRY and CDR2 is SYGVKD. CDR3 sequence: CAIAPGLARTDTRYF. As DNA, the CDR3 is TGTGCCATCGCGCCGGGACTAGCGAGGACAGATACGCGGTATTTT.

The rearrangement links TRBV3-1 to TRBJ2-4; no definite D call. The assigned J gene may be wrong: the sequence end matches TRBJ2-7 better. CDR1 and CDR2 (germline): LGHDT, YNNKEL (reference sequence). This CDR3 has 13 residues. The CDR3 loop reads CASSPRPVYEQYF. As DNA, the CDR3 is TGTGCCAGCAGCCCTAGACCGGTCTACGAGCAGTACTTC.

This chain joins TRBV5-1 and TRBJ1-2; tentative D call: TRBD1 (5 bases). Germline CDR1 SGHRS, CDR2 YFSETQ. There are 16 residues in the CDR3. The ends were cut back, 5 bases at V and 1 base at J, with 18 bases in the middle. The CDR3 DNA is TGCGCCAGCAGTTTATTCCCGGGACTGAGTAACTATGGCTACACCTTC. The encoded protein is CASSLFPGLSNYGYTF.

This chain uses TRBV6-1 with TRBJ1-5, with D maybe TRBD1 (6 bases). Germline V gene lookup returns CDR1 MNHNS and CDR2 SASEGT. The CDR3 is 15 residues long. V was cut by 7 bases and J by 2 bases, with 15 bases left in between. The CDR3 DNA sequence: TGTGCCAGCAATCCATACAGGGACGGCAATCAGCCCCAGCATTTT. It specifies CASNPYRDGNQPQHF.

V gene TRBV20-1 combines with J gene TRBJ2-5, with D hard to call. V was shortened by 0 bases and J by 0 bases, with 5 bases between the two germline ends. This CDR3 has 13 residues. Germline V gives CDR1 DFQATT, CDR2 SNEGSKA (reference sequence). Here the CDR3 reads CSARELYQETQYF. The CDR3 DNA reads TGCAGTGCTAGAGAATTGTACCAAGAGACCCAGTACTTC.

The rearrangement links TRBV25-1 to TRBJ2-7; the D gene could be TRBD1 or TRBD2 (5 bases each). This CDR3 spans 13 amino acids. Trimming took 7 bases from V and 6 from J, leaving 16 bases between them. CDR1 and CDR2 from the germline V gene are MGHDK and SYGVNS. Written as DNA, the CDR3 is TGTGCCAGCATTACCGGGGCCGCCTGCGAGCAGTACTTC. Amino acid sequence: CASITGAACEQYF.

The CDR3 spells CASSLRGLNQETQYF. The CDR3 nucleotides read TGCGCCAGCAGCTTGCGGGGTTTGAACCAAGAGACCCAGTACTTC. The chain carries TRBV5-1 and TRBJ2-5; D may be TRBD2 (5 bases). The CDR3 has 15 residues. V was trimmed by 1 base and J by 0 bases, leaving 10 bases between them. Germline V gene lookup returns CDR1 SGHRS and CDR2 YFSETQ.

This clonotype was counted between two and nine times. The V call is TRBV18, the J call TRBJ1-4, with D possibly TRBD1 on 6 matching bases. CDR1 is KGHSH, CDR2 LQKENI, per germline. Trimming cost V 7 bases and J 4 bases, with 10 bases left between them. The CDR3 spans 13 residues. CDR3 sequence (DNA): TGTGCCAGCTTCAGGGGCTTTAATGAAAAACTGTTTTTT. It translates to CASFRGFNEKLFF.

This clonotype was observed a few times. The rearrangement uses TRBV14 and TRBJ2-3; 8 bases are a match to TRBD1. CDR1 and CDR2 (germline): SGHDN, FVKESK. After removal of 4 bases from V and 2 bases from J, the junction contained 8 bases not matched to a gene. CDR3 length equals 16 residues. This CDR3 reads CASSPIDRGPTDTQYF. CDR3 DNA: TGTGCCAGCAGCCCTATCGACAGGGGCCCCACAGATACGCAGTATTTT.

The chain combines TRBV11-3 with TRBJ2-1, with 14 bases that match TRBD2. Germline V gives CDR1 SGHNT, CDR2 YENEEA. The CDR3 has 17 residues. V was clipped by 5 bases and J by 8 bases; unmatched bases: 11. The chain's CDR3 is CASSPGTSGSVGYEQFF. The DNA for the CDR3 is TGTGCCAGCAGCCCCGGGACTAGCGGGAGCGTGGGGTATGAGCAGTTCTTC.

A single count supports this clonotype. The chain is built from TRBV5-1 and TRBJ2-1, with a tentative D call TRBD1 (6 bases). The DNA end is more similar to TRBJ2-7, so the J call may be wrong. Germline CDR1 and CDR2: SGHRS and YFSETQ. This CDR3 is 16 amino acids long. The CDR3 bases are TGCGCCAGCAGCTCGTCCCGGGACATTTCCTACAATGAGCAGTACTTC. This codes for CASSSSRDISYNEQYF.

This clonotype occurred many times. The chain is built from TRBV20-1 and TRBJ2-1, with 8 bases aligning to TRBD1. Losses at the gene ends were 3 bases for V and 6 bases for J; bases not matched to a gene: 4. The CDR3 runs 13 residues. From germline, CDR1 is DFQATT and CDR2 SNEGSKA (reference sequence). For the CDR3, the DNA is TGCAGTGCTAGGGGGACAGGTCGCAATGAGCAGTTCTTC. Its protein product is CSARGTGRNEQFF.

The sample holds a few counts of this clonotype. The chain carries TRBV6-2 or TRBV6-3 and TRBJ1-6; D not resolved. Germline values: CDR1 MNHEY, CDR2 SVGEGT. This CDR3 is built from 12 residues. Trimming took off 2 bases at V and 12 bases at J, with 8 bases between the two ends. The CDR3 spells CASSYGEGPLHF. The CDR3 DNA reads TGTGCCAGCAGTTACGGGGAGGGACCCCTCCACTTT.

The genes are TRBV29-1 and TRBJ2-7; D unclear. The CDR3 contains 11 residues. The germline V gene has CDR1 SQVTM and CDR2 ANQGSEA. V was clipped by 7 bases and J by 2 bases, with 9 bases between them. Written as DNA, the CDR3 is TGCAGCGGACGGACGACCTACGAGCAGTACTTC. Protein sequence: CSGRTTYEQYF.

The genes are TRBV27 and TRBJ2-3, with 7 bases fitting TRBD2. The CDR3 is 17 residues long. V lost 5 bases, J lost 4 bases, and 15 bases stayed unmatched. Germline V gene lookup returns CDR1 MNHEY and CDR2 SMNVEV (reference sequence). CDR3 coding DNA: TGTGCCAGCAGTCACAGTCGGATCGCGGGAGATCCAGATACGCAGTATTTT. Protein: CASSHSRIAGDPDTQYF.

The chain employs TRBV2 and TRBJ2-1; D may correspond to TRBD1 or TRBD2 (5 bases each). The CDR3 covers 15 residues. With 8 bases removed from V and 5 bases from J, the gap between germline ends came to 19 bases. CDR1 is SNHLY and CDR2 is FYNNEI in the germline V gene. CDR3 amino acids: CASSETGTTNNEQFF. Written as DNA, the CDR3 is TGTGCCAGCTCTGAGACCGGGACCACCAACAATGAGCAGTTCTTC.

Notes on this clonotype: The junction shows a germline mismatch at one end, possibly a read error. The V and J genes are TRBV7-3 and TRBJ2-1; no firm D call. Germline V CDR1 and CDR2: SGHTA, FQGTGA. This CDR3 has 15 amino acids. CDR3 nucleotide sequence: TGTGCCAGCAGCTTAAGTCACTCCTCCTACAACGAGCAGTTCTTC. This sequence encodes CASSLSHSSYNEQFF.

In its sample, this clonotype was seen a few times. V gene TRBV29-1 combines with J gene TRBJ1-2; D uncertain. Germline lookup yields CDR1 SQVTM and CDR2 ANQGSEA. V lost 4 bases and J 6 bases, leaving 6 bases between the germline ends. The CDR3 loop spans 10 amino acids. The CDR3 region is CSVGMDGYTF. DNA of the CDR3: TGCAGCGTTGGAATGGATGGCTACACCTTC.

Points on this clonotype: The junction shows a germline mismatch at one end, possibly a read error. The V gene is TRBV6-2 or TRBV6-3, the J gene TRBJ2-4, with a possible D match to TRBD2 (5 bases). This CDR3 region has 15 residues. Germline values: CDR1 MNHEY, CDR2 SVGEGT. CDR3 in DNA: TGTGCCAGCAGTACCCAGGACTCGGAAAAAAACATACAGTACTTC. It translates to CASSTQDSEKNIQYF.

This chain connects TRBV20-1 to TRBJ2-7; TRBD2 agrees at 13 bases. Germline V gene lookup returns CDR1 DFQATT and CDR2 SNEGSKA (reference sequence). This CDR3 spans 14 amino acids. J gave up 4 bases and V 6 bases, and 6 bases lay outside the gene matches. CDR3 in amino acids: CSAPGGLAGYEQYF. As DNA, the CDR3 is TGCAGTGCCCCGGGGGGACTAGCGGGATACGAGCAGTACTTC.

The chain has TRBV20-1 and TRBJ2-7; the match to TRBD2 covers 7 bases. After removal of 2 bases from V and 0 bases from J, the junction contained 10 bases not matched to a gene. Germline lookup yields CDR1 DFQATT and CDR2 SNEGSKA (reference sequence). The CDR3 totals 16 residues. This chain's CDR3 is CSARSGGSGPSYEQYF. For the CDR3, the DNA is TGCAGTGCTAGATCCGGCGGGAGCGGGCCCTCCTACGAGCAGTACTTC.

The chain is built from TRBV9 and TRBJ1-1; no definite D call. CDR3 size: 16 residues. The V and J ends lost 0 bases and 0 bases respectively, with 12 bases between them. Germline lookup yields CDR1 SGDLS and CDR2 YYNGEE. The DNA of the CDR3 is TGTGCCAGCAGCGTAGGTTCGGTATCACTGAACACTGAAGCTTTCTTT. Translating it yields CASSVGSVSLNTEAFF.

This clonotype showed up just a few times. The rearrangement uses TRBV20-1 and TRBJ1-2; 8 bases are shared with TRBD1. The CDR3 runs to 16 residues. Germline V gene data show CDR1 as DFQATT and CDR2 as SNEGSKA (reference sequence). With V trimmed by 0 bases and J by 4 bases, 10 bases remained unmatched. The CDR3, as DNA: TGCAGTGCTAGAGATCAGGGGGCCGGTTCATTCTATGGCTACACCTTC. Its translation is CSARDQGAGSFYGYTF.

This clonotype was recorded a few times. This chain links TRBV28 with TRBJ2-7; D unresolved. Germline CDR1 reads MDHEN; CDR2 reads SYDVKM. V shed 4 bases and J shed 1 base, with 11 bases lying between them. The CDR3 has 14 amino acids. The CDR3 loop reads CASSWMPGSYEQYF. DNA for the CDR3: TGTGCCAGCAGTTGGATGCCTGGTTCCTACGAGCAGTACTTC. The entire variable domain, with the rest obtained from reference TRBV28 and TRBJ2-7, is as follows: DVKVTQSSRYLVKRTGEKVFLECVQDMDHENMFWYRQDPGLGLRLIYFSYDVKMKEKGDIPEGYSVSREKKERFSLILESASTNQTSMYLCASSWMPGSYEQYFGPGTRLTVT.

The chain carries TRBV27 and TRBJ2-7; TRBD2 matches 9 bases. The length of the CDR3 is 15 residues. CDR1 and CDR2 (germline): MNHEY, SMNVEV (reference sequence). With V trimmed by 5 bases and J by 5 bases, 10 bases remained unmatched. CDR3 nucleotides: TGTGCCAGCAGTCCCATGGGTAGCGGGAGAGACGAGCAGTACTTC. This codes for CASSPMGSGRDEQYF.